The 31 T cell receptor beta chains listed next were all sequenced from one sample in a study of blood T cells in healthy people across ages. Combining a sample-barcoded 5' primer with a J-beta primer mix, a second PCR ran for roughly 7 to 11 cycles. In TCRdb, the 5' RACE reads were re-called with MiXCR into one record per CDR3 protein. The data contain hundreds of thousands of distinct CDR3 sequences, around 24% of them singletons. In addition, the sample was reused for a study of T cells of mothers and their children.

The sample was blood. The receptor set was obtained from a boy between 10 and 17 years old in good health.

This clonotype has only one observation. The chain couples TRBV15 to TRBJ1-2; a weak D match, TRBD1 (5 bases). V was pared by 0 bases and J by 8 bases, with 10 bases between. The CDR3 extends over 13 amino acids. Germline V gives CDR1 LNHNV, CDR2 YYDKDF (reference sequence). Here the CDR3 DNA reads TGTGCCACCAGCAGAGATCAAGGGGTCGGCTACACCTTC. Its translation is CATSRDQGVGYTF.

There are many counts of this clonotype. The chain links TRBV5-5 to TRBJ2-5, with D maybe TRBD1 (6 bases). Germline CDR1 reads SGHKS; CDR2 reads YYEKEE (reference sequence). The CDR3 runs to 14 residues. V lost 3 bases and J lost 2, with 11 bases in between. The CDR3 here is CASSSPTGQETQYF. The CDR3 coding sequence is TGTGCCAGCAGCTCCCCGACAGGACAAGAGACCCAGTACTTC.

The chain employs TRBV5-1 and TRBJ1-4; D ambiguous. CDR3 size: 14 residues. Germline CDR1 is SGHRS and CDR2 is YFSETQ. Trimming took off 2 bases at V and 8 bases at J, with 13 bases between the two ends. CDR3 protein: CASSFWGVGEKLFF. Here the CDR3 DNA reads TGCGCCAGCAGCTTCTGGGGAGTGGGGGAAAAACTGTTTTTT.

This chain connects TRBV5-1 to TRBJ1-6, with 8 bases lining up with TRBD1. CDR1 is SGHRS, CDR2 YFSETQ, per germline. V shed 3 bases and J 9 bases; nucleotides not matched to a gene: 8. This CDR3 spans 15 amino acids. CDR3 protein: CASSSEGQGVSPLHF. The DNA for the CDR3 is TGCGCCAGCAGCTCGGAAGGACAGGGAGTTTCACCCCTCCACTTT.

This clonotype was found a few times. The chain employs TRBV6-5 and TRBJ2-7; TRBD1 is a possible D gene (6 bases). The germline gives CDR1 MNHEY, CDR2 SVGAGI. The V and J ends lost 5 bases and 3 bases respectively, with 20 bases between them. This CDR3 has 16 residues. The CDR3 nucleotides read TGTGCCAGCAGTAGGTTTCGAGGGACACTAAACTACGAGCAGTACTTC. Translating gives CASSRFRGTLNYEQYF.

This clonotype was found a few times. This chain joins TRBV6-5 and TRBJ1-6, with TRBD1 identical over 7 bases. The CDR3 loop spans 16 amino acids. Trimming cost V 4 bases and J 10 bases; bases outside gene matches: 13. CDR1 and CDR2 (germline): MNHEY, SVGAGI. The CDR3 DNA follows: TGTGCCAGCAGTTCCCGGACAGGCCGACGAAAATCACCCCTCCACTTT. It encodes CASSSRTGRRKSPLHF.

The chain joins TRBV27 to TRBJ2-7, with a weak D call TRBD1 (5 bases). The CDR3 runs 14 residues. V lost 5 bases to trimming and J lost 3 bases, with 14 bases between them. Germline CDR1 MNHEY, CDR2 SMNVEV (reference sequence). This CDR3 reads CASSVIGVDYEQYF. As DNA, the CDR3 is TGTGCCAGCAGTGTAATAGGGGTTGACTACGAGCAGTACTTC.

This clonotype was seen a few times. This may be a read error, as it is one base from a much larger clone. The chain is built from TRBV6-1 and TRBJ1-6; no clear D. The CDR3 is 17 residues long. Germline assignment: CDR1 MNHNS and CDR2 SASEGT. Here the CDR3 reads CASRVTRSRSANSPPHF. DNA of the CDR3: TGTGCCAGCAGGGTAACTCGGTCGAGAAGTGCTAATTCACCCCCCCACTTT.

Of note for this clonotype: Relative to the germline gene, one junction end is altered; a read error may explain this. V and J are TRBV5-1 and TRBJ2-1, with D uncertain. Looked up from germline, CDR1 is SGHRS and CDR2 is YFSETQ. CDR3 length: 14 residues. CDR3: CASSLGTNYDEQFF. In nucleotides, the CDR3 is TGCGCCAGCAGCTTGGGAACAAACTACGATGAGCAGTTCTTC.

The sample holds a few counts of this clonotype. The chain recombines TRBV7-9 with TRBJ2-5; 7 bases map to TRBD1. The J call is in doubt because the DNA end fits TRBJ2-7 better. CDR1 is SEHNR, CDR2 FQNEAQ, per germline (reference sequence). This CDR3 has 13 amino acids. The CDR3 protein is CASVRDSSYEQYF. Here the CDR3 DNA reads TGTGCCAGCGTCCGGGACAGCTCCTACGAGCAGTACTTC.

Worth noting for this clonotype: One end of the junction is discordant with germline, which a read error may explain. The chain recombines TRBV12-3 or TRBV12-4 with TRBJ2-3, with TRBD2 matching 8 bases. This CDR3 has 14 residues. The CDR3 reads CASSGRAGADAQYF. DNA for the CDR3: TGTGCCAGCAGTGGCCGAGCGGGGGCAGATGCGCAGTATTTT.

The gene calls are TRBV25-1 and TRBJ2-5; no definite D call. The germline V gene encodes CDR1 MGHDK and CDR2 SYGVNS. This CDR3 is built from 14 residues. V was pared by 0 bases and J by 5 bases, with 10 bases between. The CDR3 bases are TGTGCCAGCAGTGAATATATGGGGTTGGAGACCCAGTACTTC. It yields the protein CASSEYMGLETQYF.

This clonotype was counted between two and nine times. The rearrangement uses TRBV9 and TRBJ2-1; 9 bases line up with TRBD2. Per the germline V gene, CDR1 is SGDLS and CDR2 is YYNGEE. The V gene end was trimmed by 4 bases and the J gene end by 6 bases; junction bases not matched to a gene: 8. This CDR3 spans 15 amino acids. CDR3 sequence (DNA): TGTGCCAGCAGCCAAGTAGCGGGAGAAGGCAATGAGCAGTTCTTC. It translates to CASSQVAGEGNEQFF.

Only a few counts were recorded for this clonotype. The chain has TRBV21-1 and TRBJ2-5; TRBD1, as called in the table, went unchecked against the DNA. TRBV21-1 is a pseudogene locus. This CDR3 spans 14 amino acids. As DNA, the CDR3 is TGTGCCGCTAAAAGGGCGGGACTGGGAGAGACCCAGTACTTC. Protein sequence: CAAKRAGLGETQYF.

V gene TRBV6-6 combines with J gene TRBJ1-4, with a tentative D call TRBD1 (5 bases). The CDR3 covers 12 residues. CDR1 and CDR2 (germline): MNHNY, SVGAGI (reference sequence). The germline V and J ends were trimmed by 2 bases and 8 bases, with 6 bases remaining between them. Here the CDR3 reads CASSYAGEKLFF. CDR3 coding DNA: TGTGCCAGCAGTTACGCAGGGGAAAAACTGTTTTTT.

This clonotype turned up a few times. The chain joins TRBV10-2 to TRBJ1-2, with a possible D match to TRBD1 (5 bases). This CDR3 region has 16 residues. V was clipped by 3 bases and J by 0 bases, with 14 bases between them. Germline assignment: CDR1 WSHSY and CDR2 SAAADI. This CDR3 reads CASSDPAGPSNYGYTF. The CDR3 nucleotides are TGCGCCAGCAGTGATCCAGCGGGGCCGTCTAACTATGGCTACACCTTC.

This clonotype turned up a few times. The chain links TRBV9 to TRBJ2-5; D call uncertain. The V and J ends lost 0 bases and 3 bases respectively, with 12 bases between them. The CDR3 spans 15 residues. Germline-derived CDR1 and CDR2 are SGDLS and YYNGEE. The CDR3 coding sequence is TGTGCCAGCAGCGTAGTTGGGCACTTAGAAGAGACCCAGTACTTC. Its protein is CASSVVGHLEETQYF.

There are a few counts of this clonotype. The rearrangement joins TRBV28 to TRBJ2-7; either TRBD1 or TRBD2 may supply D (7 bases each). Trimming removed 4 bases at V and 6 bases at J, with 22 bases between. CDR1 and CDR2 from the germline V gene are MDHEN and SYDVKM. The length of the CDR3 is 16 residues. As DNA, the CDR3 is TGTGCCAGCAGTTACCCCAGGGGGGGCTCCAATTGCGAGCAGTACTTC. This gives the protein CASSYPRGGSNCEQYF.

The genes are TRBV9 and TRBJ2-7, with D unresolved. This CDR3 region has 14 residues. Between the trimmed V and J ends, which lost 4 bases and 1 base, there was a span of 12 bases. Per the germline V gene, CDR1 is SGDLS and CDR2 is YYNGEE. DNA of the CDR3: TGTGCCAGCAGCCCCGTCGGGCAGTCCTACGAGCAGTACTTC. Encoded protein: CASSPVGQSYEQYF.

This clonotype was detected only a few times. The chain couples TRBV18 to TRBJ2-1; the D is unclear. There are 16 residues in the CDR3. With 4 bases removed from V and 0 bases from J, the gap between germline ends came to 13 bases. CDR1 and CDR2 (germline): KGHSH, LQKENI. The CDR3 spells CASSRSAVSSYNEQFF. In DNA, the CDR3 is TGTGCCAGCTCACGGTCGGCGGTCAGCTCCTACAATGAGCAGTTCTTC.

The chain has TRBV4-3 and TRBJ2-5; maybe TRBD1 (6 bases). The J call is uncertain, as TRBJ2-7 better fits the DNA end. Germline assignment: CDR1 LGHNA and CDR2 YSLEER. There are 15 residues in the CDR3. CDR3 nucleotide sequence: TGCGCCAGCAGCCAAAACAGGGTTAAAACCTACGAGCAGTACTTC. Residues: CASSQNRVKTYEQYF.

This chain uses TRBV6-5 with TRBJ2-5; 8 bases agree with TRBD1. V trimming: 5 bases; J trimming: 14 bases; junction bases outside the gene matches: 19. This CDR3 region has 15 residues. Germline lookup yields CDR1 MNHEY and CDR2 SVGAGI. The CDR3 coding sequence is TGTGCCAGCAGTCACACCGGGACAGGCGGGATTATCGGATACTTC. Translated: CASSHTGTGGIIGYF.

CDR3: CSAIPLASRGEQFF. CDR3 DNA sequence: TGCAGTGCTATCCCCCTCGCATCCCGAGGTGAGCAGTTCTTC. The chain combines TRBV20-1 with TRBJ2-1; no definite D call. The CDR3 covers 14 residues. Germline V gives CDR1 DFQATT, CDR2 SNEGSKA (reference sequence). V lost 4 bases to trimming and J lost 9 bases, with 19 bases between them.

CDR3 sequence reads: CASSSYRDRGQPQHF. In nucleotides, the CDR3 is TGTGCCAGCAGTTCCTACCGGGACAGGGGTCAGCCCCAGCATTTT. This sequence joins TRBV28 and TRBJ1-5, with 10 bases lining up with TRBD1. V was clipped by 4 bases and J by 6 bases; unmatched bases: 6. Germline-derived CDR1 and CDR2 are MDHEN and SYDVKM. The CDR3 has 15 residues.

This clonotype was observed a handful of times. In DNA form, the CDR3 reads TGTGCCAGCAGTTTGTGGGTCGGTTCATTGGGGGCAGGTAACCCTCGGGAGCAGTACTTC. It is translated as CASSLWVGSLGAGNPREQYF. J is TRBJ2-1 and V is TRBV12-3 or TRBV12-4, with D possibly TRBD1 on 6 matching bases. The DNA end is more similar to TRBJ2-7, so the J call may be wrong. This CDR3 comprises 20 residues.

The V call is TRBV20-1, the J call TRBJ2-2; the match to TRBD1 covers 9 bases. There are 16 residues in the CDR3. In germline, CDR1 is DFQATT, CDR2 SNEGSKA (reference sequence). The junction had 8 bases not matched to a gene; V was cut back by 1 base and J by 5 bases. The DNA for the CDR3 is TGCAGTGCTAGAGTCCCGACAGGGGGGGATACCGGGGAGCTGTTTTTT. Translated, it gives CSARVPTGGDTGELFF.

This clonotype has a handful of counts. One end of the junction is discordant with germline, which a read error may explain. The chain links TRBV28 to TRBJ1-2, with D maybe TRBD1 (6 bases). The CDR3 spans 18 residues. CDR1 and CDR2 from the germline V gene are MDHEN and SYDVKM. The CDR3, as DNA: TGTGCCAGCAGTTTGATGAGGGACATACCGACTTCTAACTATGCCTACACCTTC. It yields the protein CASSLMRDIPTSNYAYTF.

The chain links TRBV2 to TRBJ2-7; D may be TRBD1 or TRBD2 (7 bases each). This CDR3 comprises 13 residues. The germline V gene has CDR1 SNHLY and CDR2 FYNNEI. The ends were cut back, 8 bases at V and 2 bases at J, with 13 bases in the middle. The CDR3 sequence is CASGQGGPYEQYF. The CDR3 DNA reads TGTGCCAGCGGTCAGGGGGGGCCCTACGAGCAGTACTTC.

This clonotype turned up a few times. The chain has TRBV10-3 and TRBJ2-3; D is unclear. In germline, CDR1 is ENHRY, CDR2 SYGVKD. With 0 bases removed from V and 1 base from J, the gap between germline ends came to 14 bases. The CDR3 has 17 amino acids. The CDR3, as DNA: TGTGCCATCAGTGAGTCGGCTTTTAGGGTCGGCACAGATACGCAGTATTTT. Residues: CAISESAFRVGTDTQYF.

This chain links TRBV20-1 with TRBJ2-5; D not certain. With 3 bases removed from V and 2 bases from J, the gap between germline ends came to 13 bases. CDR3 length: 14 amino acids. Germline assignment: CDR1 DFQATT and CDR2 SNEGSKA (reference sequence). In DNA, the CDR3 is TGCAGTGCTAGGGTGATGCGAGCTCAAGAGACCCAGTACTTC. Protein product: CSARVMRAQETQYF.

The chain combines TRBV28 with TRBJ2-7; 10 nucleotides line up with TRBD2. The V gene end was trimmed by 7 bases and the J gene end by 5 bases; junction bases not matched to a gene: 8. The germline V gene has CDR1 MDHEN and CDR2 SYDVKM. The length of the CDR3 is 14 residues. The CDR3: CASTLAGDVDEQYF. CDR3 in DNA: TGTGCCAGCACCCTAGCGGGGGACGTCGACGAGCAGTACTTC.